A single sample is the source of the 9 T cell receptor beta chains below, sequenced in a study of blood T cell repertoires in COVID-19. Some clones are missing from TCRdb's copy, which holds only in-frame ones; the method was immunoSEQ multiplex PCR. This table has approximately 100,000 clones, 87% appearing once. The sequencing sample was made of peripheral blood. These receptors were taken from a man aged 45-60 years with acute or convalescent COVID-19.

The chain uses TRBV24-1 and TRBJ2-5; D uncertain. Germline CDR1 is KGHDR and CDR2 is SFDVKD. There are 14 residues in the CDR3. Between the trimmed V and J ends, which lost 3 bases and 1 base, there was a span of 8 bases. CDR3: CATSDPGFQETQYF. The CDR3 DNA follows: TGTGCCACCAGTGATCCCGGGTTCCAAGAGACCCAGTACTTC.

This sequence joins TRBV18 and TRBJ2-7, with a possible D match to TRBD1 (6 bases). From germline, CDR1 is KGHSH and CDR2 LQKENI. V was shortened by 0 bases and J by 2 bases, with 11 bases between the two germline ends. CDR3 length: 15 amino acids. This chain's CDR3 is CASSPPTGTAYEQYF. The CDR3 DNA sequence: TGTGCCAGCTCACCACCAACAGGGACGGCCTACGAGCAGTACTTC.

This chain uses TRBV9 with TRBJ2-7, with TRBD1 identical over 12 bases. The length of the CDR3 is 15 residues. V shed 4 bases, J shed 4 bases, and the junction held 6 bases outside the gene matches. Looked up from germline, CDR1 is SGDLS and CDR2 is YYNGEE. CDR3 bases: TGTGCCAGCAGCCCACAGGGACAGGGGGCATACGAGCAGTACTTC. It codes for CASSPQGQGAYEQYF.

CDR3 in DNA: TGTGCCAGCAGTTTTAGGACAGGGTTAGATACGCAGTATTTT. It is translated as CASSFRTGLDTQYF. The chain employs TRBV6-5 and TRBJ2-3; 8 nucleotides match TRBD1. The V gene's germline CDR1 is MNHEY and CDR2 SVGAGI. The junction had 5 bases not matched to a gene; V was cut back by 4 bases and J by 5 bases. The CDR3 runs 14 residues.

The chain combines TRBV1 with TRBJ2-3; the D call in the table, TRBD2, was not verified against the DNA. TRBV1 is a pseudogene. This CDR3 comprises 12 residues. The CDR3 spells CTSSQEARTQYF. CDR3 nucleotides: TGCACCAGCAGCCAAGAAGCGAGAACGCAGTATTTT.

This clone was counted between two and nine times. V gene TRBV24-1 combines with J gene TRBJ2-7; tentative D call: TRBD1 (6 bases). This CDR3 spans 15 amino acids. V lost 3 bases to trimming and J lost 5 bases, with 16 bases between them. CDR1 KGHDR and CDR2 SFDVKD come from the germline V gene. CDR3 sequence reads: CATSDPDRNPHEQYF. For the CDR3, the DNA is TGTGCCACCAGTGATCCGGACAGAAATCCACACGAGCAGTACTTC.

The chain links TRBV2 to TRBJ1-3; 7 bases fit TRBD1. Trimming took 6 bases from V and 0 from J; bases not matched to a gene: 5. There are 15 residues in the CDR3. Germline values: CDR1 SNHLY, CDR2 FYNNEI. CDR3 sequence (DNA): TGTGCCAGCAGCGCGACAGGGTTCTCTGGAAACACCATATATTTT. It is translated as CASSATGFSGNTIYF.

This clone was observed a few times. The chain uses TRBV24-1 and TRBJ1-1; a possible D gene is TRBD1 (5 bases). Deletions cut 7 bases from V and 1 base from J, with 9 bases between. This CDR3 comprises 13 residues. The V gene's germline CDR1 is KGHDR and CDR2 SFDVKD. The CDR3, as DNA: TGTGCCACCAGGGGACTGGGGAACACTGAAGCTTTCTTT. It translates to CATRGLGNTEAFF.

V usage is TRBV28 and J usage is TRBJ1-2, with D hard to call. This CDR3 contains 13 residues. Trimming pared 1 base from V and 8 bases from J, leaving 11 bases between. Germline-derived CDR1 and CDR2 are MDHEN and SYDVKM. The CDR3 DNA follows: TGTGCCAGCAGTTTATTAGGGCGGAGGGGCTACACCTTC. This codes for CASSLLGRRGYTF.